This T cell receptor (beta chain) was retrieved from a study of blood T cells in healthy people across ages. Across the study: Every two T cells gave about one barcoded beta molecule via template switching. Findings of the study overall: The unsorted PBMCs prevented any conclusive comparison of naive versus antigen-experienced cells. It was the long-lived donors that had more naive CD4+ cells and higher diversity than aged donors.

The CDR3 runs 13 residues. Trimming stripped 6 bases from V and 5 bases from J, with 12 bases between. Germline V gene data show CDR1 as SNHLY and CDR2 as FYNNEI. Alongside a J-beta primer mix, a sample-barcoded 5' primer served in a second PCR lasting roughly 6 to 11 cycles. TCRdb processed the 5' RACE reads anew with MiXCR; each CDR3 protein has one entry. This table has 1,800,000 or so distinct CDR3 sequences, around 42% appearing once. As concerns this clonotype: Antigen: not known.

The donors, aged about 6 to 90, were healthy Caucasians from Russia. Sequenced input: blood. This TCR was recovered from a human donor in good health. The rearrangement uses TRBV2 and TRBJ2-3; D gene uncertain. The CDR3 DNA is TGTGCCAGCAGGGCGGATGTGGGAGATACGCAGTATTTT. The encoded protein is CASRADVGDTQYF.